These T cell receptor beta chains were read from a single sample in a study of blood T cell repertoires in COVID-19. The protocol was immunoSEQ multiplex PCR, while the TCRdb copy is restricted to in-frame clones and leaves out a portion. The sample carries 150,000 to 200,000 clones, around 82% recorded once. The sequenced sample consisted of peripheral blood. These receptors were obtained from a woman in her 40s with COVID-19, enrolled during active disease. The CDR3 runs from the conserved cysteine through the conserved F or W. The D gene is left open where the match is weak. Expanded clones get a size class; other rows say once, few or many, or leave the size out.

d_call,v_call,j_call,clone_size,cdr3_nt,cdr3_aa
.,TRBV23-1,TRBJ2-7,once,TGCGCCAGCCGCCCGTGGAGCTCCTACGAGCAGTACTTC,CASRPWSSYEQYF
TRBD1,TRBV9,TRBJ1-2,.,TGTGCCAGCAGCGCCCGGACAGGGGGAGGCTACACCTTC,CASSARTGGGYTF
.,TRBV6-1,TRBJ2-1,.,TGTGCCAGCAGTGACCTCCAACTGTTGAGCTCCTACAATGAGCAGTTCTTC,CASSDLQLLSSYNEQFF
TRBD2,TRBV11-2,TRBJ2-2,.,TGTGCCAGCAGCTTAATCGGGGGGGTCTTCGCGAACACCGGGGAGCTGTTTTTT,CASSLIGGVFANTGELFF
.,TRBV10-2,TRBJ2-1,few,TGCGCCAGCAGCAACGGAATAAACAGGGGACTCACCTACAATGAGCAGTTCTTC,CASSNGINRGLTYNEQFF
.,TRBV6-1,TRBJ1-4,few,TGTGCCAGCAGTGAAAGAACAGAGAATGAAAAACTGTTTTTT,CASSERTENEKLFF
TRBD2,TRBV11-2,TRBJ2-7,.,TGTGCCAGCAGCTTGCTAGCGGGACCCTACGAGCAGTACTTC,CASSLLAGPYEQYF
.,TRBV18,TRBJ1-1,.,TGTGCCAGCTCACGGGGAGTCCGGGGGAGGACTGAAGCTTTCTTT,CASSRGVRGRTEAFF
.,TRBV30,TRBJ1-1,once,TGTGCCTGGAGTCGGAGTACTGAAGCTTTCTTT,CAWSRSTEAFF
TRBD1,TRBV19,TRBJ2-5,many,TGTGCCAGTAGTATTCCAGGGGGCCTTGAGACCCAGTACTTC,CASSIPGGLETQYF
TRBD1,TRBV19,TRBJ2-2,.,TGTGCCAGTAGTAAACCGGGACAGCCAGCCCCGAACACCGGGGAGCTGTTTTTT,CASSKPGQPAPNTGELFF
.,TRBV2,TRBJ2-2,.,TGTGCCAGCAGTGAGATTGCAGGGAACACCGGGGAGCTGTTTTTT,CASSEIAGNTGELFF
.,TRBV6-1,TRBJ1-2,.,TGTGCCAGCAGTGAACATCAGGGGTTTAACTATGGCTACACCTTC,CASSEHQGFNYGYTF
.,TRBV11-2,TRBJ1-1,.,TGTGCCAGCAGCTTATTAGGGGTGAACACTGAAGCTTTCTTT,CASSLLGVNTEAFF
.,TRBV5-6,TRBJ2-3,once,TGTGCCAGCAGCTTGTTGGTGGGCCAAGCTAGCGTTGCAGATACGCAGTATTTT,CASSLLVGQASVADTQYF
.,TRBV3-1/TRBV3-2,TRBJ1-3,.,TGTGCCAGCAGCCAAGGACAGGTTGACACCATATATTTT,CASSQGQVDTIYF
TRBD2,TRBV10-3,TRBJ2-3,.,TGTGCCATCGGGGGACTAGCGGGAGCTGGTACAGATACGCAGTATTTT,CAIGGLAGAGTDTQYF
TRBD1,TRBV14,TRBJ1-2,.,TGTGCCAGCAGCCCGGACAGGGACTATGGCTACACCTTC,CASSPDRDYGYTF
.,TRBV6-1,TRBJ2-1,.,TGTGCCAGCAGTGCCTACACGGCGGGGTCCTACAATGAGCAGTTCTTC,CASSAYTAGSYNEQFF
.,TRBV5-1,TRBJ2-1,.,TGCGCCAGCAGGCCTCCCGCCGGGGATGAGCAGTTCTTC,CASRPPAGDEQFF
TRBD1,TRBV2,TRBJ1-1,.,TGTGCCAGCGGGACGCAGGGGGGCAACACTGAAGCTTTCTTT,CASGTQGGNTEAFF
.,TRBV2,TRBJ1-2,.,TGTGCCAGCAGGGCGGACATCGCGTTGTACTATGGCTACACCTTC,CASRADIALYYGYTF
TRBD2,TRBV7-6,TRBJ2-1,.,TGTGCCAGCAGCTTAGTCCTAGCGGGGGGGCGGGCCCTGGCGGAGCAGTTCTTC,CASSLVLAGGRALAEQFF
.,TRBV15,TRBJ1-6,.,TGTGCCACCAGCGGGGCAGAGAATCGCCCTAATTCACCCCTCCACTTT,CATSGAENRPNSPLHF
.,TRBV7-9,TRBJ1-2,.,TGTGCCAGCAGCTTAAAGACGGCGGGGGAAGGATATGGCTACACCTTC,CASSLKTAGEGYGYTF
.,TRBV29-1,TRBJ1-2,.,TGCAGCGCCGACTATGGCTACACCTTC,CSADYGYTF
.,TRBV19,TRBJ2-3,.,TGTGCCAGTAGTACCGCTGAGCGGGCCAGCACAGATACGCAGTATTTT,CASSTAERASTDTQYF
TRBD1,TRBV12-3/TRBV12-4,TRBJ1-5,few,TGTGCCAGCAGTTGGACAGGAAATCAGCCCCAGCATTTT,CASSWTGNQPQHF
.,TRBV19,TRBJ2-3,.,TGTGCCAGTACCCTACAGTATCCCACAGATACGCAGTATTTT,CASTLQYPTDTQYF
.,TRBV4-1,TRBJ2-7,few,TGCGCCAGCAGCCAATTAGGGAGTGACTACGAGCAGTACTTC,CASSQLGSDYEQYF
TRBD2,TRBV5-4,TRBJ2-5,.,TGTGCCAGCAGTCAGGGAGGTCTAGCGGGGGCCGAAGAGACCCAGTACTTC,CASSQGGLAGAEETQYF
.,TRBV28,TRBJ2-7,few,TGTGCCAGCCGAGGAACCGGCGGCTCTTACGAGCAGTACTTC,CASRGTGGSYEQYF
.,TRBV10-3,TRBJ1-2,.,TGTGCCATCAGGCAGAACGGGGGGTCGGGCTACACCTTC,CAIRQNGGSGYTF
TRBD1,TRBV28,TRBJ2-7,.,TGTGCCAGCAGTATAGGACAGGGGACCTACGAGCAGTACTTC,CASSIGQGTYEQYF
.,TRBV7-2,TRBJ2-1,.,TGTGCCAGCAGCGGTGGGCTAGCTGATGAGCAGTTCTTC,CASSGGLADEQFF
.,TRBV30,TRBJ1-2,.,TGTGCCTGGAGTGTAAACACAGGATATGGCTACACCTTC,CAWSVNTGYGYTF
TRBD1,TRBV5-4,TRBJ1-5,.,TGTGCCAGCAGCTCAGGGGGGTTGAGCAATCAGCCCCAGCATTTT,CASSSGGLSNQPQHF
.,TRBV11-1,TRBJ1-1,once,TGTGCCAGCAGCATGACAGAGAACACTGAAGCTTTCTTT,CASSMTENTEAFF
TRBD1,TRBV5-6,TRBJ1-2,many,TGTGCCAGCAGCTTGGTTGGGACAGGGTTGGGCTACACCTTC,CASSLVGTGLGYTF
TRBD2,TRBV27,TRBJ2-1,.,TGTGCCAGCACCGGGACTAGCGGGAGATTGCTGTTCTTC,CASTGTSGRLLFF
TRBD1,TRBV5-8,TRBJ1-5,few,TGTGCCAGCAGCTTGGGGACAGGGGCCACCTATAGCAATCAGCCCCAGCATTTT,CASSLGTGATYSNQPQHF
TRBD1,TRBV29-1,TRBJ2-5,.,TGCAGCGTCGTCCGGACAGGGCAGGAGACCCAGTACTTC,CSVVRTGQETQYF
TRBD1,TRBV20-1,TRBJ1-6,few,TGCAGTGCTAGTTGGGACCCCGGGACAGGCTATAATTCACCCCTCCACTTT,CSASWDPGTGYNSPLHF
TRBD1,TRBV6-5,TRBJ1-3,.,TGTGCCAGCATGAGGACAGGTTCTGGAAACACCATATATTTT,CASMRTGSGNTIYF
.,TRBV13,TRBJ2-6,.,TGTGCCAGCAGCCCAAGGGGCTTGGCGGGGGCCAACGTCCTGACTTTC,CASSPRGLAGANVLTF
TRBD2,TRBV30,TRBJ2-6,once,TGTGCCTGCAGCGGGGGGGGCTCTGGGGCCAACGTCCTGACTTTC,CACSGGGSGANVLTF